This is a list of T cell receptor beta chains from one sample in a study of vaccination and CD4 T cells after COVID-19. TCRdb independently ran MiXCR on the PCR reads; one entry per CDR3 protein. Altogether under 25,000 distinct CDR3 sequences are present, roughly 53% being singletons, with the ten largest covering roughly 2.8%. No cognate antigen is known for these TCRs. Sequencing was done on a sample of CD4+ T cells from blood, cultured in vitro. These receptors all come from a human donor who had recovered from COVID-19. Each CDR3 is given with its conserved first and last residue. Each record gives: V gene, D gene, J gene, clone size, CDR3 length, CDR3 DNA, CDR3 protein. The D gene is left open where the match is weak. Rows may omit the clone size; those that give it use once, few, many or a size class.

>TRBV7-9|-|TRBJ1-1|-|15
TGTGCCAGCAGCTTAGAAGGGGGTGGTCAAGTTGAAGCTTTCTTT
CASSLEGGGQVEAFF
>TRBV6-5|-|TRBJ1-1|-|15
TGTGCCAGCAGTTACTCAGGGACCTTAGGACCTGAAGCTTTCTTT
CASSYSGTLGPEAFF
>TRBV19|TRBD2|TRBJ2-1|-|15
TGTGCCAGTAGTTCACTAGCGGGGGCCTACAATGAGCAGTTCTTC
CASSSLAGAYNEQFF
>TRBV30|-|TRBJ2-5|-|11
TGTGCCTGGAGTGTATCAGAGACCCAGTACTTC
CAWSVSETQYF
>TRBV27|TRBD2|TRBJ2-7|-|14
TGTGCCAGCAGCTTACTAGCGCGCTCCTACGAGCAGTACTTC
CASSLLARSYEQYF
>TRBV6-1|-|TRBJ1-1|-|14
TGTGCCAGCAGTACAGGGTCCACGAACACTGAAGCTTTCTTT
CASSTGSTNTEAFF
>TRBV2|-|TRBJ1-1|few|17
TGTGCCAGCAGTGAAGCGGTGGTGGGTGGAAAGAACACTGAAGCTTTCTTT
CASSEAVVGGKNTEAFF
>TRBV7-9|-|TRBJ2-7|-|12
TGTGCCAGCAGCCCCGGGGCCTACGAGCAGTACTTC
CASSPGAYEQYF
>TRBV11-2|TRBD1|TRBJ2-7|-|13
TGTGCCAGCAGCTCCGGGACAGGGGCCGAGCAGTACTTC
CASSSGTGAEQYF
>TRBV7-2|-|TRBJ1-2|few|15
TGTGCCAGCAGCCCTTGGAGCGATACGGCCTATGGCTACACCTTC
CASSPWSDTAYGYTF
>TRBV27|-|TRBJ2-5|-|15
TGTGCCAGCAGTTTATTTCCCAGGGAATCAGAGACCCAGTACTTC
CASSLFPRESETQYF
>TRBV7-2|-|TRBJ2-2|-|16
TGTGCCAGCAGCCCCCTTCTTAGTAGCCGAGCTGGGGAGCTGTTTTTT
CASSPLLSSRAGELFF
>TRBV10-3|TRBD2|TRBJ2-2|-|17
TGTGCCATCGGAGGGACTAGCGGGAGGACCAACACCGGGGAGCTGTTTTTT
CAIGGTSGRTNTGELFF
>TRBV25-1|TRBD1|TRBJ1-6|-|14
TGTGCCAGCAGTGGACAGGGGGAAGTTTCACCCCTCCACTTT
CASSGQGEVSPLHF
>TRBV7-8|-|TRBJ1-1|-|14
TGTGCCAGCAGCTTAGTCCGGGGGAGCACTGAAGCTTTCTTT
CASSLVRGSTEAFF
>TRBV27|-|TRBJ2-2|-|15
TGTGCCAGCAGTTTACAGGGGACGAACACCGGGGAGCTGTTTTTT
CASSLQGTNTGELFF
>TRBV20-1|-|TRBJ1-2|few|12
TGCAGTGCTAGCTGGCGGAGGGATGGCTACACCTTC
CSASWRRDGYTF
>TRBV6-5|TRBD1|TRBJ2-3|-|17
TGTGCCAGCAGTTACTCCTCGACAGGGACAAGCACAGATACGCAGTATTTT
CASSYSSTGTSTDTQYF
>TRBV10-1|-|TRBJ2-7|-|16
TGCGCCAGCAAGACCCAAGGACTTTTTAGCTCCTACGAGCAGTACTTC
CASKTQGLFSSYEQYF
>TRBV7-2|-|TRBJ2-3|-|13
TGTGCCAGCAGCGCAATCCCGTTAGATACGCAGTATTTT
CASSAIPLDTQYF
>TRBV11-3|-|TRBJ2-3|-|11
TGTGCCAGCAGCTCATCCGATACGCAGTATTTT
CASSSSDTQYF
>TRBV10-3|-|TRBJ1-2|few|18
TGTGCCATCAGTGAACAGAGGACCGGGACCCAAGCTAACTATGGCTACACCTTC
CAISEQRTGTQANYGYTF
>TRBV7-9|-|TRBJ1-1|-|15
TGTGCCAGCAGCTTAAAGGACATAATTAACACTGAAGCTTTCTTT
CASSLKDIINTEAFF
>TRBV12-3/TRBV12-4|-|TRBJ1-2|-|13
TGTGCCAGCATCTCTTCAGGGGTTGATGGCTACACCTTC
CASISSGVDGYTF
>TRBV6-2/TRBV6-3|TRBD1|TRBJ1-1|-|16
TGTGCCAGCAGTTACCCCCAGGGGGCCGGGTTCTCTGAAGCTTTCTTT
CASSYPQGAGFSEAFF
>TRBV20-1|TRBD1|TRBJ1-1|-|13
TGCAGTGCACCCGGACAGGGGGGTACTGAAGCTTTCTTT
CSAPGQGGTEAFF
>TRBV14|-|TRBJ1-5|-|13
TGTGCCAGAAACAGGGAAGTCAATCAGCCCCAGCATTTT
CARNREVNQPQHF
>TRBV2|TRBD1|TRBJ1-5|-|15
TGTGCCAGCAGTGACCCCCGACAGGGGTGGCAGCCCCAGCATTTT
CASSDPRQGWQPQHF
>TRBV20-1|-|TRBJ2-7|-|14
TGCAGTGCGCCCACCATTGTAGGGCCCCAGAGGCAGTACTTC
CSAPTIVGPQRQYF
>TRBV5-6|-|TRBJ1-6|-|15
TGTGCCAGCAGCTTTCGCGGGAACGATAATTCACCCCTCCACTTT
CASSFRGNDNSPLHF
>TRBV28|-|TRBJ1-1|-|13
TGTGCCAGCAGTTTCCAGCGCGCCAACGAAGCTTTCTTT
CASSFQRANEAFF
>TRBV28|-|TRBJ2-7|-|13
TGTGCCAGCAGTTTAGGGGGTCGGAGCGAGCAGTACTTC
CASSLGGRSEQYF
>TRBV24-1|-|TRBJ1-2|few|12
TGTGCCACCAGTGCCGGTGCCTATGGCTACACCTTC
CATSAGAYGYTF
>TRBV25-1|-|TRBJ1-6|-|12
TGTGCCAGCAGTGACGGGAATTCACCCCTCCACTTT
CASSDGNSPLHF
>TRBV20-1|-|TRBJ2-1|-|11
TGCAGTGCTAGCTCGCGGGGAGAACCGTTCTTC
CSASSRGEPFF
>TRBV27|-|TRBJ2-3|few|13
TGTGCCAGCGGCTTCAGGGGAATAGATACGCAGTATTTT
CASGFRGIDTQYF
>TRBV19|-|TRBJ1-5|few|15
TGTGCCAGTAGTATCGAGCAGGGGCACAATCAGCCCCAGCATTTT
CASSIEQGHNQPQHF
>TRBV19|-|TRBJ1-2|few|14
TGTGCCAGTAGTATCCAGGGCCCGGGCTATGGCTACACCTTC
CASSIQGPGYGYTF
>TRBV7-2|-|TRBJ1-4|-|13
TGTGCCAGCAGCCGTGCAACTAATGAAAAACTGTTTTTT
CASSRATNEKLFF
>TRBV6-1|TRBD2|TRBJ2-2|-|16
TGTGCCAGCAGTGGCTATAGCGGGGCGAACACCGGGGAGCTGTTTTTT
CASSGYSGANTGELFF
>TRBV30|-|TRBJ1-6|few|15
TGTGCCTACTCCGGGATCGGCGGGAGGGATTCACCCCTCCACTTT
CAYSGIGGRDSPLHF
>TRBV10-3|-|TRBJ2-2|-|16
TGTGCCATCAGTCGCACATCCGAAGGGGGCACCGGGGAGCTGTTTTTT
CAISRTSEGGTGELFF
>TRBV7-2|-|TRBJ2-5|-|11
TGTGCCAGCAGCTTAAAGGAGACCCAGTACTTC
CASSLKETQYF
>TRBV12-3/TRBV12-4|-|TRBJ1-3|-|13
TGTGCCAGCAGTTTGACAGCTGGAAACACCATATATTTT
CASSLTAGNTIYF
>TRBV11-2|-|TRBJ2-1|-|16
TGTGCCAGCAGCTTGATTCCCAGTGAGGAGTACAATGAGCAGTTCTTC
CASSLIPSEEYNEQFF
>TRBV6-1|-|TRBJ1-1|few|13
TGTGCCAGCACGGTCGGGGGGAACACTGAAGCTTTCTTT
CASTVGGNTEAFF
>TRBV5-6|-|TRBJ1-1|-|13
TGTGCCAGCAGCCGTTCGGGTGGGGCTGAAGCTTTCTTT
CASSRSGGAEAFF
>TRBV20-1|-|TRBJ2-5|-|14
TGCAGTGCTCCCCGTCCGGGAATTCAAGAGACCCAGTACTTC
CSAPRPGIQETQYF
>TRBV20-1|-|TRBJ2-1|-|11
TGCAGTGCTAGAGGTAACAATGAGCAGTTCTTC
CSARGNNEQFF
>TRBV12-3/TRBV12-4|-|TRBJ2-3|-|15
TGTGCCAGCAGTCGACTTACCCGGGGGACAGATACGCAGTATTTT
CASSRLTRGTDTQYF
>TRBV7-3|TRBD1|TRBJ2-2|once|15
TGTGCCAGCAGCTCAGGGGGAACTTACACCGGGGAGCTGTTTTTT
CASSSGGTYTGELFF
>TRBV6-1|TRBD1|TRBJ2-7|-|15
TGTGCCAGCAGGGATCCGGGACAGGGCGCCTACGAGCAGTACTTC
CASRDPGQGAYEQYF
>TRBV20-1|-|TRBJ1-1|-|10
TGCAGTGCTAGGTGGGGGGGAACTTTCTTT
CSARWGGTFF
>TRBV7-2|TRBD1|TRBJ2-5|-|14
TGTGCCAGCAGCTTCACAGGGGTAGAAGAGACCCAGTACTTC
CASSFTGVEETQYF
>TRBV7-6|-|TRBJ2-2|-|14
TGTGCTAGCAGCAGACAGGAGAACACCGGGGAGCTGTTTTTT
CASSRQENTGELFF
>TRBV7-3|-|TRBJ2-3|-|15
TGTGCCAGCAGCCCCAGGGGGGCCCTCTCGGATACGCAGTATTTT
CASSPRGALSDTQYF
>TRBV12-5|-|TRBJ2-7|-|14
TGTGCTAGTGGTGAGCAGGGATCTGCCTACGAGCAGTACTTC
CASGEQGSAYEQYF
>TRBV6-2/TRBV6-3|-|TRBJ1-5|-|15
TGTGCCACCAACTCCGCGGGGTGGGGCAATCAGCCCCAGCATTTT
CATNSAGWGNQPQHF